This T cell receptor (beta chain) came from a study of radiotherapy plus CTLA-4 blockade in lung cancer. Clones were sequenced by immunoSEQ multiplex PCR, and TCRdb holds only the in-frame ones, with some missing. The sample includes over 85,000 clones, roughly 85% of them seen just once. The CDR3 sequence is 14 residues long. Germline trimming cut 6 bases from V and 12 bases from J; bases unmatched to any gene: 12. Per the germline V gene, CDR1 is SNHLY and CDR2 is FYNNEI. Note on this clone: Its specificity is unknown.

Findings and caveats of the study: Interferon-beta, together with early blood T cell clone dynamics, reportedly best predicted response.

The specimen comprised peripheral blood, sampled from a patient treated with radiotherapy plus ipilimumab. The TCR was taken from a human donor with non-small cell lung cancer that progressed on radiotherapy plus ipilimumab. The V and J genes are TRBV2 and TRBJ1-4; 8 positions match TRBD1. CDR3 protein: CASRVGTGSYELFF. The CDR3 DNA is TGTGCCAGCAGGGTCGGGACAGGTTCTTATGAACTGTTTTTT.